These 20 T cell receptor beta chains were all obtained from the same sample, sequenced in a study of response to subunit inactivated influenza vaccine. Each CDR3 protein gets one entry after TCRdb re-called the RT-PCR reads with MiXCR. The sample yields about 650,000 distinct CDR3 sequences, around 15% seen once. The sample here was PBMCs from blood, taken 14 to 15 days before vaccination. These receptors all come from a man over 45 who received an inactivated influenza vaccine.

The chain recombines TRBV2 with TRBJ2-3; D remains ambiguous. Germline CDR1 SNHLY, CDR2 FYNNEI. The CDR3 length is 13 residues. V lost 4 bases and J 8 bases, leaving 13 bases between the germline ends. DNA for the CDR3: TGTGCCAGCAGTGTTTCTTTTGTAGGTACGCAGTATTTT. Translating gives CASSVSFVGTQYF. Full variable domain (remainder filled in from reference TRBV2 and TRBJ2-3): EPEVTQTPSHQVTQMGQEVILRCVPISNHLYFYWYRQILGQKVEFLVSFYNNEISEKSEIFDDQFSVERPDGSNFTLKIRSTKLEDSAMYFCASSVSFVGTQYFGPGTRLTVL.

The rearrangement links TRBV7-2 to TRBJ2-1, with a possible D match to TRBD1 (6 bases). V lost 3 bases, J lost 6 bases, and 12 bases lay in between. The CDR3 has 14 residues. The germline gives CDR1 SGHTA, CDR2 FQGNSA. CDR3: CASSLGALSNEQFF. The CDR3 DNA sequence: TGTGCCAGCAGCTTGGGGGCCCTTTCCAATGAGCAGTTCTTC.

The genes are TRBV4-1 and TRBJ1-1; tentatively, D is TRBD1 (6 bases). Between the trimmed V and J ends, which lost 0 bases and 4 bases, there was a span of 9 bases. The CDR3 extends over 14 amino acids. Germline values: CDR1 MGHRA, CDR2 YSYEKL. DNA of the CDR3: TGCGCCAGCAGCCAAGAGGGGGGGCTCACTGAAGCTTTCTTT. Amino acids: CASSQEGGLTEAFF.

The genes are TRBV7-6 and TRBJ2-2; the D gene is possibly TRBD1 (6 bases). CDR3 length: 15 residues. Germline CDR1 is SGHVS and CDR2 is FNYEAQ. The V and J ends lost 5 bases and 7 bases respectively, with 17 bases between them. CDR3 bases: TGTGCCAGCAGCGCGAAACTACAGGGAAGCGGGGAGCTGTTTTTT. This sequence encodes CASSAKLQGSGELFF. The full variable domain, in which reference TRBV7-6 and TRBJ2-2 provide the parts outside the CDR3, is GAGVSQSPRYKVTKRGQDVALRCDPISGHVSLYWYRQALGQGPEFLTYFNYEAQQDKSGLPNDRFSAERPEGSISTLTIQRTEQRDSAMYRCASSAKLQGSGELFFGEGSRLTVL.

The CDR3 region is CATSRATGAEQYF. The CDR3 nucleotides read TGTGCCACCAGCAGAGCTACAGGGGCCGAGCAGTACTTC. The rearrangement links TRBV15 to TRBJ2-7; 7 nucleotides agree with TRBD1. The germline V gene has CDR1 LNHNV and CDR2 YYDKDF (reference sequence). This CDR3 contains 13 residues. V lost 1 base and J lost 6; bases outside the gene matches: 3.

This clonotype was observed a few times. The chain joins TRBV24-1 to TRBJ2-7; D perhaps matches TRBD1 (7 bases). V was cut by 7 bases and J by 1 base, with 16 bases left in between. The germline V gene has CDR1 KGHDR and CDR2 SFDVKD. The CDR3 has 15 residues. CDR3 residues: CATSQGGLGSYEQYF. CDR3 nucleotides: TGTGCCACCAGCCAGGGGGGATTGGGGTCCTACGAGCAGTACTTC.

The chain uses TRBV4-1 and TRBJ2-7; D is unclear. Germline V lookup: CDR1 MGHRA, CDR2 YSYEKL. The germline V and J ends were trimmed by 3 bases and 3 bases, with 9 bases remaining between them. This CDR3 comprises 13 residues. CDR3 protein: CASSHLDGYEQYF. In nucleotides, the CDR3 is TGCGCCAGCAGCCATCTGGACGGCTACGAGCAGTACTTC.

The sample holds a few counts of this clonotype. This chain uses TRBV5-1 with TRBJ2-5, with 9 positions matching TRBD2. Germline lookup yields CDR1 SGHRS and CDR2 YFSETQ. J lost 5 bases, V lost 3 bases, and 8 bases had no gene match. This CDR3 is built from 15 residues. The DNA of the CDR3 is TGCGCCAGCAGCTCTGGGGGGACTAGCAAGGAGACCCAGTACTTC. This sequence encodes CASSSGGTSKETQYF.

This clonotype has a handful of counts. The CDR3 DNA reads as TGTGCCAGCAGCTTAGCATATCGGGTAGGCTATACTGAAGCTTTCTTT. It encodes CASSLAYRVGYTEAFF. The chain links TRBV7-2 to TRBJ1-1; D not resolved. V shed 0 bases and J shed 5 bases, with 16 bases lying between them. The CDR3 is made up of 16 amino acids. CDR1 SGHTA and CDR2 FQGNSA come from the germline V gene. Filled out from reference TRBV7-2 and TRBJ1-1, the complete variable domain reads GAGVSQSPSNKVTEKGKDVELRCDPISGHTALYWYRQSLGQGLEFLIYFQGNSAPDKSGLPSDRFSAERTGGSVSTLTIQRTQQEDSAVYLCASSLAYRVGYTEAFFGQGTRLTVV.

This clonotype has a count of ten or more. This sequence joins TRBV29-1 and TRBJ1-2; D perhaps matches TRBD1 (6 bases). V was cut by 7 bases and J by 0 bases, with 18 bases left in between. The CDR3 is 15 residues long. CDR1 is SQVTM, CDR2 ANQGSEA, per germline. The CDR3 sequence is CSARTADRANYGYTF. The CDR3 coding sequence is TGCAGCGCTCGGACAGCTGACAGAGCTAACTATGGCTACACCTTC.

J is TRBJ1-5 and V is TRBV6-5, with a possible D match to TRBD1 (5 bases). Germline CDR1 MNHEY, CDR2 SVGAGI. Trimming removed 4 bases from V and 1 base from J, with 17 bases in between. The CDR3 runs to 17 residues. The CDR3 protein is CASSSSAHRGSNQPQHF. In nucleotides, the CDR3 is TGTGCCAGCAGTTCCTCCGCCCACCGGGGGAGCAATCAGCCCCAGCATTTT.

CDR3 protein: CSVDGGQGEEQYF. CDR3 bases: TGCAGCGTTGACGGCGGGCAGGGGGAAGAGCAGTACTTC. V usage is TRBV29-1 and J usage is TRBJ2-7, with 7 nucleotides matching TRBD1. Germline assignment: CDR1 SQVTM and CDR2 ANQGSEA. The CDR3 spans 13 residues. J was trimmed by 7 bases and V by 3 bases; bases with no gene match: 9.

This clonotype showed up many times. This sequence joins TRBV20-1 and TRBJ2-7, with 13 bases matching TRBD2. The CDR3 runs to 16 residues. Looked up from germline, CDR1 is DFQATT and CDR2 is SNEGSKA (reference sequence). V was pared by 3 bases and J by 6 bases, with 11 bases of the junction left unmatched. The CDR3, as DNA: TGCAGTGCTAGGGAGAGGACTAGCGGGAGTTTGCGCGAGCAGTACTTC. Translated: CSARERTSGSLREQYF.

The chain couples TRBV15 to TRBJ2-4; D is unclear. Trimming took 4 bases from V and 2 from J, leaving 6 bases between them. Germline CDR1 reads LNHNV; CDR2 reads YYDKDF (reference sequence). The CDR3 has 13 residues. In DNA, the CDR3 is TGTGCCACCAGCAACGGACCCAAAAACATTCAGTACTTC. This codes for CATSNGPKNIQYF.

To note about this clonotype: The germline gene is not matched at one end of the junction; a read error may be the cause. This chain connects TRBV5-6 to TRBJ2-3; D is undetermined. The CDR3 is 13 residues long. The germline V gene has CDR1 SGHDT and CDR2 YYEEEE. This CDR3 reads CASSLESTDTQSF. CDR3 nucleotide sequence: TGTGCCAGCAGCTTGGAAAGCACAGATACGCAGTCTTTT.

CDR3 in DNA: TGCGCCAGCAGCCAAGATGGCCCGGGACGCTACGAGCAGTACTTC. The encoded protein is CASSQDGPGRYEQYF. The rearrangement links TRBV4-3 to TRBJ2-7; D is perhaps TRBD1 or TRBD2 (5 bases each). Trimming took off 0 bases at V and 3 bases at J, with 12 bases between the two ends. This CDR3 is 15 amino acids long. CDR1 and CDR2 from the germline V gene are LGHNA and YSLEER.

This rearrangement joins TRBV2 to TRBJ2-4; perhaps TRBD1 as D (6 bases). The CDR3 length is 16 residues. Germline loops: CDR1 SNHLY, CDR2 FYNNEI. V shed 6 bases and J shed 1 base, with 16 bases lying between them. The CDR3 loop reads CASSWGQEKAKNIQYF. CDR3 bases: TGTGCCAGCAGCTGGGGACAAGAGAAGGCCAAAAACATTCAGTACTTC.

This clonotype was detected a few times. The chain links TRBV7-9 to TRBJ2-7; no clear D gene. Germline V gene lookup returns CDR1 SEHNR and CDR2 FQNEAQ (reference sequence). V was trimmed by 8 bases and J by 5 bases, leaving 13 bases between them. This CDR3 spans 12 amino acids. CDR3: CASQRSMNEQYF. The CDR3 bases are TGTGCCAGCCAGAGATCGATGAACGAGCAGTACTTC.

This clonotype showed up just once. The chain joins TRBV6-5 to TRBJ2-5; TRBD1 matches 7 bases. The ends lost 2 bases at V and 3 bases at J; junction bases unmatched: 9. The CDR3 length is 16 residues. Germline V gene data show CDR1 as MNHEY and CDR2 as SVGAGI. Written as DNA, the CDR3 is TGTGCCAGCAGTTACCCGCTGGTCGGGACAGAAGAGACCCAGTACTTC. Protein sequence: CASSYPLVGTEETQYF.

The chain links TRBV7-9 to TRBJ2-1; possibly TRBD1 for D (6 bases). CDR3 length: 16 amino acids. The germline V and J ends were trimmed by 5 bases and 9 bases, with 23 bases remaining between them. Germline CDR1 SEHNR, CDR2 FQNEAQ (reference sequence). CDR3 loop: CASSQVPVNRGSEQFF. The CDR3 DNA is TGTGCCAGCAGCCAAGTCCCGGTCAATAGGGGGAGTGAGCAGTTCTTC.